The 20 T cell receptor beta chains below all came from one sample that was sequenced in a study of blood T cell repertoires in COVID-19. The repertoire was sequenced with immunoSEQ multiplex PCR; TCRdb's copy has only in-frame clones and lacks some. This sample carries 200,000 to 250,000 clones, 70% to 90% of them seen once, and the ten largest clones take around 3%. The sample consisted of peripheral blood. These receptors were collected from a man in his forties or fifties who had recovered from COVID-19.

The chain recombines TRBV7-9 with TRBJ2-5; D is possibly TRBD1 (6 bases). Germline loops: CDR1 SEHNR, CDR2 FQNEAQ (reference sequence). This CDR3 has 14 amino acids. The V gene lost 5 bases and the J gene lost 1 base, with 11 bases spanning the gap. CDR3 bases: TGTGCCAGCAGCCACTGGACAGCCCAAGAGACCCAGTACTTC. This encodes CASSHWTAQETQYF.

The chain employs TRBV6-6 and TRBJ2-2; D possibly corresponds to TRBD2 (6 bases). Trimming pared 6 bases from V and 1 base from J, leaving 12 bases between. The CDR3 length is 15 residues. Germline V CDR1 and CDR2: MNHNY, SVGAGI (reference sequence). CDR3 protein: CASRGRDLNTGELFF. DNA of the CDR3: TGTGCCAGCAGGGGCCGGGACTTGAACACCGGGGAGCTGTTTTTT.

This chain joins TRBV5-1 and TRBJ2-7; TRBD2 agrees at 10 bases. There are 16 residues in the CDR3. V was pared by 0 bases and J by 2 bases, with 5 bases of the junction left unmatched. Germline CDR1 reads SGHRS; CDR2 reads YFSETQ. CDR3 DNA: TGCGCCAGCAGCTTGGTACCTAGCGGGAGTGCCTACGAGCAGTACTTC. Residues: CASSLVPSGSAYEQYF.

The chain has TRBV3-1 (or the pseudogene TRBV3-2) and TRBJ2-7, with a tentative D call TRBD2 (5 bases). This CDR3 has 14 amino acids. Germline CDR1 and CDR2: LGHDT and YNNKEL (reference sequence). Trimming pared 0 bases from V and 7 bases from J, leaving 13 bases between. In DNA, the CDR3 is TGTGCCAGCAGCCAAGATTTGGGTTCGGGGGAGCAGTACTTC. It codes for CASSQDLGSGEQYF.

The gene calls are TRBV10-2 and TRBJ1-3; D is ambiguous. Germline assignment: CDR1 WSHSY and CDR2 SAAADI. V lost 7 bases to trimming and J lost 9 bases, with 13 bases between them. The CDR3 runs to 12 residues. CDR3 sequence: CASNDPGGTIYF. In DNA form, the CDR3 reads TGCGCCAGCAATGACCCCGGTGGCACCATATATTTT.

The rearrangement uses TRBV21-1 and TRBJ2-5; TRBD2, the table's D call, lacks a check against the DNA. TRBV21-1 is marked as a pseudogene. The CDR3 consists of 13 residues. This CDR3 reads CARPDTSAETQYF. In DNA form, the CDR3 reads TGTGCCCGCCCCGACACTAGCGCGGAGACCCAGTACTTC.

For the CDR3, the DNA is TGTGCCAGCAGCTTCCGGGAGGGTGGTGGCTACACCTTC. It codes for CASSFREGGGYTF. The J gene is TRBJ1-2, the V gene TRBV7-2; D remains ambiguous. The germline gives CDR1 SGHTA, CDR2 FQGNSA. Trimming removed 3 bases from V and 7 bases from J, with 12 bases in between. The length of the CDR3 is 13 residues.

This clone was counted between two and nine times. The V gene is TRBV3-1 (or the pseudogene TRBV3-2), the J gene TRBJ2-5; the match to TRBD1 covers 8 bases. Germline CDR1 LGHDT, CDR2 YNNKEL (reference sequence). The CDR3 sequence is 15 residues long. The junction had 9 bases not matched to a gene; V was cut back by 4 bases and J by 5 bases. The CDR3 nucleotides read TGTGCCAGCAGCCCCGGGACAGGAAGGAGGGAGACCCAGTACTTC. The encoded protein is CASSPGTGRRETQYF.

In the case of this clone: This CDR3 is also generated by other DNA sequences in the sample. The chain recombines TRBV14 with TRBJ2-7; D is ambiguous. This CDR3 spans 14 amino acids. Trimming pared 0 bases from V and 4 bases from J, leaving 10 bases between. Germline CDR1 and CDR2: SGHDN and FVKESK. For the CDR3, the DNA is TGTGCCAGCAGCCAAGATTTGAGAGGATACGAGCAGTACTTC. Amino acids: CASSQDLRGYEQYF.

This clone is a singleton in its sample. This sequence joins TRBV7-8 and TRBJ2-3; 9 positions agree with TRBD1. Per germline, CDR1 SGHVS and CDR2 FQNEAQ. J gave up 7 bases and V 5 bases, and 13 bases lay outside the gene matches. The CDR3 contains 16 residues. CDR3 sequence reads: CASSAIGGQGSNTQYF. The CDR3 DNA sequence: TGTGCCAGCAGCGCTATAGGCGGACAGGGGTCGAATACGCAGTATTTT.

This rearrangement joins TRBV21-1 to TRBJ1-5; the table calls TRBD1, which could not be checked here. TRBV21-1 is shown as a pseudogene. The CDR3 has 18 amino acids. The CDR3, as DNA: TGTGCCAGCAGCAAAGATAGGACTACAGGGGGCGCAGGTCAGCCCCAGCATTTT. Protein product: CASSKDRTTGGAGQPQHF.

The V and J genes are TRBV15 and TRBJ1-5, with D maybe TRBD1 (6 bases). The CDR3 extends over 14 amino acids. The ends were cut back, 5 bases at V and 3 bases at J, with 11 bases in the middle. Germline CDR1 reads LNHNV; CDR2 reads YYDKDF (reference sequence). The CDR3 DNA sequence: TGTGCCACCAGCCCGACAGGAATCAATCAGCCCCAGCATTTT. This sequence encodes CATSPTGINQPQHF.

This clone was counted once. This rearrangement joins TRBV12-3 or TRBV12-4 to TRBJ1-1; D might be TRBD1 (6 bases). The CDR3 covers 13 residues. V dropped 2 bases and J dropped 11 bases, with 15 bases sitting between them. The CDR3 sequence: CASSLRDTYAAFF. CDR3 DNA sequence: TGTGCCAGCAGTTTACGGGACACCTATGCGGCTTTCTTT.

The V call is TRBV27, the J call TRBJ2-3; TRBD2 agrees at 7 bases. This CDR3 is 15 amino acids long. The J segment lost 4 bases and the V segment lost 8 bases, leaving 12 bases of the junction unmatched. Germline lookup yields CDR1 MNHEY and CDR2 SMNVEV (reference sequence). The CDR3 DNA is TGTGCCAGCTGTCGGGTGAGCGGGAACCCAGATACGCAGTATTTT. Amino acid sequence: CASCRVSGNPDTQYF.

The chain uses TRBV18 and TRBJ2-7; 10 positions agree with TRBD1. Germline CDR1 reads KGHSH; CDR2 reads LQKENI. The ends lost 4 bases at V and 3 bases at J; junction bases unmatched: 6. This CDR3 comprises 15 residues. The DNA of the CDR3 is TGTGCCAGCTCACTAAGGGACAGGGGAGGCTACGAGCAGTACTTC. Translating gives CASSLRDRGGYEQYF. Supplemented by reference TRBV18 and TRBJ2-7, the full variable domain reads NAGVMQNPRHLVRRRGQEARLRCSPMKGHSHVYWYRQLPEEGLKFMVYLQKENIIDESGMPKERFSAEFPKEGPSILRIQQVVRGDSAAYFCASSLRDRGGYEQYFGPGTRLTVT.

The chain's CDR3 is CASSQDGAGAYQPQHF. In DNA, the CDR3 is TGCGCCAGCAGCCAAGATGGAGCAGGGGCCTATCAGCCCCAGCATTTT. The chain couples TRBV4-1 to TRBJ1-5, with D maybe TRBD1 (6 bases). Germline V gene lookup returns CDR1 MGHRA and CDR2 YSYEKL. V lost 0 bases, J lost 5 bases, and 14 bases lay in between. The CDR3 runs 16 residues.

Only one count was recorded for this clone. The chain recombines TRBV28 with TRBJ2-4; 10 bases fit TRBD1. CDR3 length: 15 residues. Germline V gene lookup returns CDR1 MDHEN and CDR2 SYDVKM. Unmatched junction bases numbered 4, after V lost 8 bases and J lost 0 bases. The CDR3 coding sequence is TGTGCCAGCCGAGGACAGGGGGGAGCCAAAAACATTCAGTACTTC. As protein: CASRGQGGAKNIQYF.

This chain links TRBV7-2 with TRBJ1-2; the D gene is possibly TRBD1 (6 bases). The V gene lost 2 bases and the J gene lost 0 bases, with 10 bases spanning the gap. Germline V CDR1 and CDR2: SGHTA, FQGNSA. The CDR3 is 15 residues long. CDR3 residues: CASSLSDRPNYGYTF. As DNA, the CDR3 is TGTGCCAGCAGCTTATCGGACAGACCTAACTATGGCTACACCTTC. The full variable domain, completed using reference TRBV7-2 and TRBJ1-2, is GAGVSQSPSNKVTEKGKDVELRCDPISGHTALYWYRQSLGQGLEFLIYFQGNSAPDKSGLPSDRFSAERTGGSVSTLTIQRTQQEDSAVYLCASSLSDRPNYGYTFGSGTRLTVV.

The genes are TRBV24-1 and TRBJ1-2; unclear D gene. The CDR3 loop spans 14 amino acids. The germline V gene encodes CDR1 KGHDR and CDR2 SFDVKD. V lost 1 base to trimming and J lost 7 bases, with 12 bases between them. CDR3 amino acids: CATSDFLRSRGYTF. The CDR3 DNA reads TGTGCCACCAGTGATTTTTTGAGGTCGCGTGGCTACACCTTC.

This sequence joins TRBV6-5 and TRBJ1-1, with TRBD1 matching 10 bases. The CDR3 sequence is 15 residues long. The ends lost 0 bases at V and 4 bases at J; junction bases unmatched: 2. CDR1 is MNHEY and CDR2 is SVGAGI in the germline V gene. CDR3 coding DNA: TGTGCCAGCAGTTACTCTAGGACAGGGGGCACTGAAGCTTTCTTT. This sequence encodes CASSYSRTGGTEAFF.